The rows below give T cell receptor beta chains drawn from one sample of a study of blood T cell repertoires in COVID-19. Method: immunoSEQ multiplex PCR; TCRdb's copy keeps in-frame clones and lacks some. The sample shows about 80,000 clones, roughly 88% of them seen only once. The sample taken for sequencing was peripheral blood. The receptors were gathered from an older man with acute or convalescent COVID-19. Each CDR3 is given with its conserved first and last residue. The D gene is left open where the match is weak. Part of the rows lack a size; the others show once, few, many or a class for expanded clones.

cdr3_nt,cdr3_aa,j_call,clone_size,d_call,v_call
TGTGCCAGCAGTTACTCGTCAGGGGCGGCCTACGAGCAGTACTTC,CASSYSSGAAYEQYF,TRBJ2-7,once,NA,TRBV6-2/TRBV6-3
TGTGCCAGCGCCTTGGCAGGGAAACCCTACGAGCAGTACTTC,CASALAGKPYEQYF,TRBJ2-7,NA,NA,TRBV28
TGTGCCAGCAGCTTGGCAGTACAGTCCAGTTATGGCTACACCTTC,CASSLAVQSSYGYTF,TRBJ1-2,NA,NA,TRBV5-5
TGTGCCAGCATCGGGGGGCAGGGGAATGGCTACACCTTC,CASIGGQGNGYTF,TRBJ1-2,NA,NA,TRBV28
TGTGCCAGCAGCGTAGGGTCAGGGTTAGGCTCCTACAATGAGCAGTTCTTC,CASSVGSGLGSYNEQFF,TRBJ2-1,NA,NA,TRBV9
TGTGCCAGCAGTTCCCGTGGGGGGTCTTCACCCCTCCACTTT,CASSSRGGSSPLHF,TRBJ1-6,NA,NA,TRBV6-5
TGTGCCAGCAGTTTAATCGTCCAGGGTCAAGCTTTCTTT,CASSLIVQGQAFF,TRBJ1-1,once,NA,TRBV28
TGCGCCAGCAGCCAAGAGGCAGGGAGCACAGATACGCAGTATTTT,CASSQEAGSTDTQYF,TRBJ2-3,few,NA,TRBV4-3
TGTGCCACCAGTGACCTGGACAGGGAGAACTACAATGAGCAGTTCTTC,CATSDLDRENYNEQFF,TRBJ2-1,few,TRBD1,TRBV24-1
TGTGCCAGCAGCCTCCGGACTAGCGGTTCCCCTGAGCAGTTCTTC,CASSLRTSGSPEQFF,TRBJ2-1,NA,TRBD2,TRBV6-6
TGTGCCAGCAGTTATTTGACAGGGTCCGGGGAGCTGTTTTTT,CASSYLTGSGELFF,TRBJ2-2,NA,TRBD1,TRBV6-2/TRBV6-3
TGTGCCAGCAGCCCTGCGGCAGGGTTGTCCTACGAGCAGTACTTC,CASSPAAGLSYEQYF,TRBJ2-7,NA,NA,TRBV3-1/TRBV3-2
TGTGCCAGTAGGGACGGGGGTGGCTACACCTTC,CASRDGGGYTF,TRBJ1-2,NA,NA,TRBV19
TGTGCCACCAGTGATCCAGGGGGCTCAGATGGCTACACCTTC,CATSDPGGSDGYTF,TRBJ1-2,NA,TRBD1,TRBV24-1
TGTGCCAGCAGCCTCTCTTGGGACAGGGTCGAAGAGACCCAGTACTTC,CASSLSWDRVEETQYF,TRBJ2-5,NA,TRBD1,TRBV7-2
TGTGCCAGTAGTATAGCGCTGTGGCAGTCCAATCAGCCCCAGCATTTT,CASSIALWQSNQPQHF,TRBJ1-5,NA,NA,TRBV19
TGTGCCAGCAGTTTGGGGACAGTTAACGAGCAGTACTTC,CASSLGTVNEQYF,TRBJ2-7,NA,TRBD1,TRBV12-3/TRBV12-4
TGTGCCAGCAAAGGGCCATTCGGCGACCCCGGGGGCTCTGGGGCCAACGTCCTGACTTTC,CASKGPFGDPGGSGANVLTF,TRBJ2-6,once,NA,TRBV2
TGTGCCAGCAGCTTGGGCCAGGCTACCTACGAGCAGTACTTC,CASSLGQATYEQYF,TRBJ2-7,NA,NA,TRBV5-6
TGTGCCAGCAGTGAGAGTGCGGGGGGGCGCACAGATACGCAGTATTTT,CASSESAGGRTDTQYF,TRBJ2-3,NA,TRBD2,TRBV2
TGTGCCAACTCGGGAAGCTCCTACGAGCAGTACTTC,CANSGSSYEQYF,TRBJ2-7,NA,NA,TRBV2
TGTGCCAGCACTGGACTGATAGGAGATACGCAGTATTTT,CASTGLIGDTQYF,TRBJ2-3,NA,NA,TRBV6-5
TGTGCCAGCAGCTTAGCGGGAGGGCCGGGGGGTGAGCAGTTCTTC,CASSLAGGPGGEQFF,TRBJ2-1,medium-sized,TRBD2,TRBV5-8
TGTGCCAGCAGCTCAGACGGGACTCAAGCTTTCTTT,CASSSDGTQAFF,TRBJ1-1,NA,NA,TRBV5-6
TGTGCCAGCACCCTGACAGGGGGGAACACCGGGGAGCTGTTTTTT,CASTLTGGNTGELFF,TRBJ2-2,NA,TRBD1,TRBV6-6
TGCGCCAGCAGCTTGGCCCAGTCCCCGTTGGGCACAGATACGCAGTATTTT,CASSLAQSPLGTDTQYF,TRBJ2-3,NA,NA,TRBV5-1
TGTGCCAGTCGACAGGGTATGGTTGGCTCACCCCTCCACTTT,CASRQGMVGSPLHF,TRBJ1-6,NA,TRBD1,TRBV19